The rows below give T cell receptor beta chains drawn from one sample of a study of T cell repertoires in cytomegalovirus infection. Antigens of these TCRs are unknown. TCRdb recomputed calls from the reads with MiXCR, one row per CDR3 protein. The table has approximately 1,000,000 distinct CDR3 sequences, roughly 30% seen once. The material was cultured CD8+ T cells from PBMCs, obtained from culture after CMV antigen stimulation. These TCRs come from a human donor in good health (CMV status not recorded). Some clones in this sample may be carry-over from other donors' samples. CDR3s include the opening cysteine and the closing phenylalanine or tryptophan. Fields, in order: J gene, clone size, D gene, V gene, CDR3 DNA, CDR3 protein. The D gene is left open where the match is weak. A clone size is listed for some rows: how often the clone was seen (once, few, many), or a class if it is expanded.

TRBJ2-1	few	TRBD1	TRBV15	TGTGCCACCAGCAGAGTACGGACAGGGGGAAATGAGCAGTTCTTC	CATSRVRTGGNEQFF
TRBJ2-7	-	-	TRBV2	TGTGCCAGCAGTGAAGGGGCAGCAGGACCCTACGAGCAGTACTTC	CASSEGAAGPYEQYF
TRBJ1-4	-	-	TRBV2	TGTGCCAGCAGTGAAGCGCTTCGGACGGTTCGCGAAAAACTGTTTTTT	CASSEALRTVREKLFF
TRBJ1-1	-	-	TRBV27	TGTGCCAGCACTCTTTTGGGGACTGACGGCCCTAACACTGAAGCTTTCTTT	CASTLLGTDGPNTEAFF
TRBJ1-1	few	-	TRBV27	TGTGCCAGCAGTTCCAACACCCGTTCAGGGCCTTTTGGTGCTTTCTTT	CASSSNTRSGPFGAFF
TRBJ2-1	-	TRBD2	TRBV7-8	TGTGCCAGCAGCTACCCCGGACTAGCGGGGGGGCCAGTTCGGTCCTACAATGAGCAGTTCTTC	CASSYPGLAGGPVRSYNEQFF
TRBJ1-2	few	-	TRBV4-1	TGCGCCAGCAGCCCTCTCGGTCTGCCTAACCCCTATGGCTACACCTTC	CASSPLGLPNPYGYTF
TRBJ1-1	-	-	TRBV19	TGTGCCAGTAGTCCCACAATTTCTGGCAGGGGCGGGGTAAACACTGAAGCTTTCTTT	CASSPTISGRGGVNTEAFF
TRBJ2-7	many	-	TRBV7-9	TGTGCCAGCAGCTTAGTATCTACTTACTACGAGCAGTACTTC	CASSLVSTYYEQYF
TRBJ1-5	few	-	TRBV6-5	TGTGCCAGCAGTTTAGGTCCGGAGGGACAGCCCCAGCATTTT	CASSLGPEGQPQHF
TRBJ1-2	-	-	TRBV9	TGTGCCAGCAGCGAGACCCCAAGCCCTAACTATGGCTACACCTTC	CASSETPSPNYGYTF
TRBJ2-3	-	TRBD2	TRBV9	TGTGCCAGCAGCGTGACGACTAGCGGGGTAACAGATACGCAGTATTTT	CASSVTTSGVTDTQYF
TRBJ1-1	-	-	TRBV7-6	TGTGCCAGCAGCCGGCCATCCGGAATTAACACTGAAGCTTTCTTT	CASSRPSGINTEAFF
TRBJ1-2	-	TRBD1	TRBV19	TGTGCCAGTAAGACAGGGGGACTCCATGGCTACACCTTC	CASKTGGLHGYTF
TRBJ2-5	-	TRBD1	TRBV5-6	TGTGCCAGCAGCTTGGCCGGCAGGGGGCGCCGGGAGACCCAGTACTTC	CASSLAGRGRRETQYF
TRBJ1-5	-	-	TRBV7-9	TGTGCCAGCAGCCCCGCGAGACAGAGCAATCAGCCCCAGCATTTT	CASSPARQSNQPQHF
TRBJ2-3	-	-	TRBV6-1	TGTGCCAGCACCAGAGACTGGCCTCCTAGCACAGATACGCAGTATTTT	CASTRDWPPSTDTQYF
TRBJ1-2	few	-	TRBV7-6	TGTGCCAGCAGCTCAATACCGCGACGGAAAGGCTATGGCTACACCTTC	CASSSIPRRKGYGYTF
TRBJ2-5	-	TRBD2	TRBV27	TGTGCCAGCCGGGAGGCTGACCAAGAGACCCAGTACTTC	CASREADQETQYF
TRBJ2-1	few	TRBD2	TRBV2	TGTGCCAGCAAGGCTAGCGGGGGCCCCCATGAGCAGTTCTTC	CASKASGGPHEQFF
TRBJ2-1	few	-	TRBV10-3	TGTGCCATCAGTGAGCGAAAACACAGGGTCGAGAATGAGCAGTTCTTC	CAISERKHRVENEQFF
TRBJ2-3	many	-	TRBV7-2	TGTGCCAGCAGCCATATCACGTCTAGCACAGATACGCAGTATTTT	CASSHITSSTDTQYF
TRBJ2-1	-	-	TRBV12-3/TRBV12-4	TGTGCCAGCAGTTCCTTTTTTAGAGATGAGCAGTTCTTC	CASSSFFRDEQFF
TRBJ2-2	many	TRBD1	TRBV19	TGTGCCAGTAGTATGAGGGGGCGCGGCACCGGGGAGCTGTTTTTT	CASSMRGRGTGELFF
TRBJ1-1	-	-	TRBV6-5	TGTGCCAGCAGTTACTTCCCCCCCCGTCCCGACACTGAAGCTTTCTTT	CASSYFPPRPDTEAFF
TRBJ2-7	-	TRBD1	TRBV27	TGTGCCAGCAGTTTTGGACAGGGGGCTGTATACGAGCAGTACTTC	CASSFGQGAVYEQYF
TRBJ2-7	-	TRBD2	TRBV5-3	TGTGCCAGCAGTCACGGGGGGGGCTACGAGCAGTACTTC	CASSHGGGYEQYF
TRBJ2-1	-	-	TRBV24-1	TGTGCCACCGAATCTCACTCCTACAATGAGCAGTTCTTC	CATESHSYNEQFF
TRBJ2-1	-	-	TRBV11-2	TGTGCCAGCAGCCCGGGACACTATCTTCCTGTAACTTACAATGAGCAGTTCTTC	CASSPGHYLPVTYNEQFF
TRBJ2-5	-	TRBD2	TRBV9	TGTGCCAGCAGCGTCAGCGAGCCGGGACTAGCGGGGGGGGTAGAGACCCAGTACTTC	CASSVSEPGLAGGVETQYF
TRBJ1-5	once	-	TRBV19	TGTGCCAGTAGTCCCGGGCCAATTATGCCCCAGCATTTT	CASSPGPIMPQHF
TRBJ2-1	-	TRBD2	TRBV15	TGTGCCACCAGCAGAGACCTAGCGGGGGGTGAGGGTGAGCAGTTCTTC	CATSRDLAGGEGEQFF
TRBJ2-1	-	-	TRBV4-3	TGCGCCAGCAGCCAAGATCGGAGCACCCAAGGAGGTTACAATGAGCAGTTCTTC	CASSQDRSTQGGYNEQFF
TRBJ2-2	-	-	TRBV9	TGTGCCAGCAGCGTAGGGGATCCCGGGGAGCTGTTTTTT	CASSVGDPGELFF
TRBJ2-3	few	-	TRBV6-2/TRBV6-3	TGTGCCAGCATTAAGGTCCCGATCACAGATACGCAGTATTTT	CASIKVPITDTQYF
TRBJ2-5	many	TRBD2	TRBV7-8	TGTGCCAGCAGCTTAGGCCTAGCGGGGGGAAACTTCCAAGAGACCCAGTACTTC	CASSLGLAGGNFQETQYF
TRBJ2-1	-	TRBD2	TRBV18	TGTGCCAGCTCACGGGCACGGCCGGGACTAGCGGGGGGCCCTTCCTACAATGAGCAGTTCTTC	CASSRARPGLAGGPSYNEQFF
TRBJ2-3	few	-	TRBV2	TGTGCCAGCATCGGGGCCCCCGATACGCAGTATTTT	CASIGAPDTQYF
TRBJ2-5	-	-	TRBV27	TGTGCCAGCAGACCACCGGGACGGAATCAAGAGACCCAGTACTTC	CASRPPGRNQETQYF
TRBJ1-1	few	-	TRBV6-6	TGTGCCACCTCAAGGAAATACACTGAAGCTTTCTTT	CATSRKYTEAFF